The next 9 T cell receptor beta chains were all read from a single sample in a study of blood T cell repertoires in COVID-19. Data came from immunoSEQ multiplex PCR; TCRdb stores just in-frame clones and leaves some out. The table shows 85,000 to 130,000 clones, with about two thirds occurring only once. The sequenced sample was peripheral blood. The origin of the receptors is a human donor with acute or convalescent COVID-19. The donor label of this sample is uncertain.

The rearrangement links TRBV7-2 to TRBJ2-7, with a tentative D call TRBD2 (7 bases). This CDR3 spans 13 amino acids. Germline values: CDR1 SGHTA, CDR2 FQGNSA. Trimming left V 8 bases short and J 0 bases short, with 11 bases between. The CDR3 DNA follows: TGTGCCAGCGGGGGGGCTAGCTCCTACGAGCAGTACGTC. Translated: CASGGASSYEQYV.

DNA of the CDR3: TGTGCCAGAACTATCCTCGACGGATCGGATCAGCCCCAGCATTTT. Its translation is CARTILDGSDQPQHF. The chain combines TRBV6-5 with TRBJ1-5; D is unclear. CDR1 and CDR2 from the germline V gene are MNHEY and SVGAGI. The CDR3 sequence is 15 residues long. Trimming stripped 9 bases from V and 5 bases from J, with 20 bases between.

This clone has at least ten counts. The rearrangement links TRBV5-6 to TRBJ2-7, with 7 bases matching TRBD2. The CDR3 contains 18 residues. The trim removed 4 bases at V and 0 bases at J, leaving 16 bases unmatched. Germline values: CDR1 SGHDT, CDR2 YYEEEE. CDR3 protein: CASSLLPSGRGSSYEQYV. In DNA, the CDR3 is TGTGCCAGCAGCCTGCTCCCTTCCGGGCGGGGGAGCTCCTACGAGCAGTACGTC.

The chain recombines TRBV15 with TRBJ1-6; D might be TRBD1 (5 bases). Germline loops: CDR1 LNHNV, CDR2 YYDKDF (reference sequence). This CDR3 contains 16 residues. Trimming left V 0 bases short and J 4 bases short, with 10 bases between. The DNA of the CDR3 is TGTGCCACCAGCAGAGATCTCAGACAGTATAATTCACCCCTCCACTTT. Amino acids: CATSRDLRQYNSPLHF. The full variable domain, completed using reference TRBV15 and TRBJ1-6, is DAMVIQNPRYQVTQFGKPVTLSCSQTLNHNVMYWYQQKSSQAPKLLFHYYDKDFNNEADTPDNFQSRRPNTSFCFLDIRSPGLGDTAMYLCATSRDLRQYNSPLHFGNGTRLTVT.

This clone was recorded a few times. This chain joins TRBV18 and TRBJ2-2; D is uncertain. The CDR3 spans 15 residues. CDR1 KGHSH and CDR2 LQKENI come from the germline V gene. Trimming removed 2 bases at V and 2 bases at J, with 9 bases between. Here the CDR3 DNA reads TGTGCCAGCTCACCAAGGCAGGTCAACACCGGGGAGCTGTTTTTT. Its translation: CASSPRQVNTGELFF.

The chain uses TRBV5-6 and TRBJ2-5, with 12 nucleotides matching TRBD2. Germline V gives CDR1 SGHDT, CDR2 YYEEEE. The CDR3 spans 17 residues. With V trimmed by 4 bases and J by 2 bases, 9 bases remained unmatched. The CDR3 coding sequence is TGTGCCAGCAGCCAGAATCTGGGACTAGCGGGTCAAGAGACCCAGTACTTC. The encoded protein is CASSQNLGLAGQETQYF.

The chain recombines TRBV5-1 with TRBJ1-1; D perhaps matches TRBD1 (6 bases). Germline V CDR1 and CDR2: SGHRS, YFSETQ. The CDR3 length is 17 residues. The V gene lost 0 bases and the J gene lost 0 bases, with 15 bases spanning the gap. CDR3 sequence reads: CASSLVGQGPMNTEAFF. The CDR3 bases are TGCGCCAGCAGCTTGGTTGGGCAGGGGCCCATGAACACTGAAGCTTTCTTT.

The rearrangement links TRBV6-5 to TRBJ1-2; TRBD1 matches 9 bases. The CDR3 loop spans 15 amino acids. V was clipped by 2 bases and J by 3 bases; unmatched bases: 4. CDR1 is MNHEY and CDR2 is SVGAGI in the germline V gene. CDR3 nucleotide sequence: TGTGCCAGCAGTTACCTGGGACAGGGTCACTATGGCTACACCTTC. Its protein product is CASSYLGQGHYGYTF.

V gene TRBV18 combines with J gene TRBJ2-7; 10 nucleotides agree with TRBD1. With V trimmed by 6 bases and J by 3 bases, 8 bases remained unmatched. CDR1 and CDR2 from the germline V gene are KGHSH and LQKENI. The CDR3 spans 15 residues. The CDR3 DNA reads TGTGCCAGCTCGGAAGGACAGGGGGGGATCTACGAGCAGTACTTC. Residues: CASSEGQGGIYEQYF. Variable domain in full (rest from reference TRBV18 and TRBJ2-7): NAGVMQNPRHLVRRRGQEARLRCSPMKGHSHVYWYRQLPEEGLKFMVYLQKENIIDESGMPKERFSAEFPKEGPSILRIQQVVRGDSAAYFCASSEGQGGIYEQYFGPGTRLTVT.